This TCR beta chain came from a study of blood T cells in healthy people across ages. Study conclusions and caveats: The study lacked donor CMV status, which possibly confounded expanded clonotype changes.

V was pared by 5 bases and J by 1 base, with 6 bases of the junction left unmatched. The CDR3 loop spans 16 amino acids. Germline V lookup: CDR1 SQVTM, CDR2 ANQGSEA. A second PCR of roughly 7 to 11 cycles used a sample-barcoded 5' primer and a J-beta primer mix. Template switching added a 12-random-nucleotide identifier to every cDNA molecule. TCRdb re-derived calls from the 5' RACE reads in MiXCR, one entry per CDR3 protein. Here the sample spans over a million distinct CDR3 sequences, around 43% being singletons. Comments on this clonotype: Its antigen is undetermined.

Sequencing was performed on blood. The gene calls are TRBV29-1 and TRBJ2-1; 12 bases align to TRBD2. The origin of this receptor is a woman in her sixties or seventies in good health. The CDR3 spells CSVQTSGGKSYNEQFF. The CDR3 region has the DNA TGCAGCGTTCAGACTAGCGGGGGAAAGTCCTACAATGAGCAGTTCTTC.